The rows below give T cell receptor beta chains drawn from one sample of a study of graft-versus-host responses after intestinal transplantation. Profiled with immunoSEQ multiplex PCR; TCRdb holds only in-frame clones, not every one. Of around 90,000 clones in the sample, just under 95% were seen once. These TCRs' antigens remain unknown. Here the sequenced sample was unstimulated CD8+ T cells sorted from spleen or lymph node cells, taken before transplant. These receptor sequences come from a human donor who was the organ donor for an intestinal transplant. Both conserved end residues are part of each CDR3. The order of the fields is D gene, clone size, V gene, CDR3 length, J gene, CDR3 DNA, CDR3 protein. D genes are given only for firm matches. Size is omitted from some rows. Given values are once, few, many or a class for expanded clones.

>TRBD2|-|TRBV19|14|TRBJ2-7
TGTGCCAGTAGTACCAGCGGGAGTTTCTACGAGCAGTACTTC
CASSTSGSFYEQYF
>-|-|TRBV4-1|14|TRBJ2-3
TGCGCCAGCAGCCAAATCGGGAGCACAGATACGCAGTATTTT
CASSQIGSTDTQYF
>TRBD1|-|TRBV11-2|13|TRBJ2-7
TGTGCCAGCAGCGGGACAGGGGGCTACGAGCAGTACTTC
CASSGTGGYEQYF
>TRBD1|-|TRBV5-4|14|TRBJ1-2
TGTGCCAGCAGCTGGGGGACAGCATCCTATGGCTACACCTTC
CASSWGTASYGYTF
>-|-|TRBV5-8|17|TRBJ2-2
TGTGCCAGCAGCTTGGGATCATACAGTGAGAACACCGGGGAGCTGTTTTTT
CASSLGSYSENTGELFF
>TRBD2|-|TRBV7-6|17|TRBJ2-1
TGTGCCAGCAGCTTAGCCAACCCGGGGGGGGGTTACAATGAGCAGTTCTTC
CASSLANPGGGYNEQFF
>TRBD2|-|TRBV15|18|TRBJ2-2
TGTGCCACCAGCAGAGAGTGGGAAGCGGGAGTTGACACCGGGGAGCTGTTTTTT
CATSREWEAGVDTGELFF
>-|-|TRBV5-1|15|TRBJ2-1
TGCGCCAGCAGCTTGGACCCGAGCTCCTACAATGAGCAGTTCTTC
CASSLDPSSYNEQFF
>TRBD1|once|TRBV2|14|TRBJ1-2
TGTGCCAGCAGTGATGGGACAGGGCCCTATGGCTACACCTTC
CASSDGTGPYGYTF
>-|once|TRBV7-9|12|TRBJ2-1
TGTGCCAGCAGCTTCGCCTACAATGAGCAGTTCTTC
CASSFAYNEQFF
>TRBD1|-|TRBV19|15|TRBJ1-4
TGTGCCAGTAGAGACCGGGACAGCGTCAATGAAAAACTGTTTTTT
CASRDRDSVNEKLFF
>-|-|TRBV5-4|14|TRBJ2-7
TGTGCCAGCAGCCAAACCTTAACTGGTTACGAGCAGTACTTC
CASSQTLTGYEQYF
>TRBD1|-|TRBV10-2|14|TRBJ1-4
TGCGCCAGCACGAGACAGGGATCTAATGAAAAACTGTTTTTT
CASTRQGSNEKLFF
>-|-|TRBV27|13|TRBJ2-7
TGTGCCAGCACCATGGGCACGAACTACGAGCAGTACTTC
CASTMGTNYEQYF
>TRBD2|-|TRBV2|16|TRBJ2-1
TGTGCCAGCAGTGCGTGGGGACTAGCGATTTACAATGAGCAGTTCTTC
CASSAWGLAIYNEQFF
>-|-|TRBV5-1|19|TRBJ1-3
TGCGCCAGCAGCCTACTTCCTATAGACAGGCCGATCTCTGGAAACACCATATATTTT
CASSLLPIDRPISGNTIYF
>-|-|TRBV2|11|TRBJ2-5
TGTGCCAGCATCAGGGTAGAGACCCAGTACTTC
CASIRVETQYF
>TRBD1|-|TRBV12-5|16|TRBJ1-2
TGTGCTAGTGGTTCGCCCTCGGACAGGGTAATTAGGGGCTACACCTTC
CASGSPSDRVIRGYTF
>-|-|TRBV5-4|14|TRBJ1-2
TGTGCCAGCAGCTTGGGACAGGTCCCCTATGGCTACACCTTC
CASSLGQVPYGYTF
>-|-|TRBV5-5|15|TRBJ2-7
TGTGCCAGCAGCTTGGTAGCAGGGACTGCCTACGAGCAGTACTTC
CASSLVAGTAYEQYF
>-|-|TRBV7-2|14|TRBJ2-1
TGTGCCAGCAGCCCGCGGAGGGTATACAATGAGCAGTTCTTC
CASSPRRVYNEQFF
>-|-|TRBV16|12|TRBJ2-7
TGTGCCAGCAGCCAAGGCTCTTTCGAGCAGTACTTC
CASSQGSFEQYF
>TRBD2|once|TRBV7-8|16|TRBJ2-7
TGTGCCAGCAGCTTATTATCAGGACTAGCGGAGTACGAGCAGTACTTC
CASSLLSGLAEYEQYF
>-|-|TRBV5-1|15|TRBJ2-3
TGCGCCAGCAGCTTTGTCGGCGGGAGCACAGATACGCAGTATTTT
CASSFVGGSTDTQYF
>-|-|TRBV6-1|17|TRBJ1-3
TGTGCCAGCAGTGAATGGGTCGTGCAGGGTACTGGAAACACCATATATTTT
CASSEWVVQGTGNTIYF
>-|-|TRBV4-1|15|TRBJ1-1
TGCGCCAGCAGCCAAGGCTATGGGGGGGACACTGAAGCTTTCTTT
CASSQGYGGDTEAFF
>-|-|TRBV19|11|TRBJ2-5
TGTGCCAGTAGCCTCGGGGAGACCCAGTACTTC
CASSLGETQYF
>-|-|TRBV2|13|TRBJ2-7
TGTGCCAGCAATCGGGAGTACCGGGACGAGCAGTACTTC
CASNREYRDEQYF
>-|-|TRBV5-6|18|TRBJ2-5
TGTGCCAGCAGCTTGATGGGTCAGGGCTCCTGGGGACAAGAGACCCAGTACTTC
CASSLMGQGSWGQETQYF
>TRBD2|-|TRBV2|17|TRBJ2-3
TGTGCCAGCAGTGATTCAGCTAGCGGTGATAGCACAGATACGCAGTATTTT
CASSDSASGDSTDTQYF
>TRBD2|-|TRBV5-1|14|TRBJ2-3
TGCGCCAGCAGCCACCTAGCGGGCTCAGATACGCAGTATTTT
CASSHLAGSDTQYF
>TRBD1|-|TRBV23-1|16|TRBJ2-5
TGCGCCAGCAGTCCTCCGATGGTGACAGGGGAAGAGACCCAGTACTTC
CASSPPMVTGEETQYF
>TRBD1|-|TRBV7-2|12|TRBJ2-7
TGTGCCAGCTCCCAGGGGGTATACGAGCAGTACTTC
CASSQGVYEQYF
>TRBD2|-|TRBV30|15|TRBJ2-3
TGTGCCTGGACCCAAGCGGGAGGAGTAGGGGATACGCAGTATTTT
CAWTQAGGVGDTQYF
>TRBD1|-|TRBV2|16|TRBJ1-1
TGTGCCAGCAGTGAAGCAGGGGGCCCGATGAACACTGAAGCTTTCTTT
CASSEAGGPMNTEAFF
>-|-|TRBV9|8|TRBJ1-1
TGTGCCAGCAGGGAGGCTTTCTTT
CASREAFF
>TRBD2|-|TRBV5-5|19|TRBJ2-1
TGTGCCAGCAGCTCCCGGACTAGCGTGAGCCCATATACATACAATGAGCAGTTCTTC
CASSSRTSVSPYTYNEQFF
>TRBD1|-|TRBV19|14|TRBJ1-4
TGTGCCAGTAGGGGACCGACAGGGGAGGGAAAACTGTTTTTT
CASRGPTGEGKLFF
>-|-|TRBV11-2|16|TRBJ1-1
TGTGCCAGCAGCTTAGAGGCGGGGTGGGAGAACACTGAAGCTTTCTTT
CASSLEAGWENTEAFF
>-|-|TRBV13|14|TRBJ2-2
TGTGCCAGCAGCTTATACCAGGGAAGCGGGGAGCTGTTTTTT
CASSLYQGSGELFF
>-|-|TRBV20-1|11|TRBJ1-2
TGCAGTGCACGAAGGGGCTATGGCTACACCTTC
CSARRGYGYTF
>TRBD1|-|TRBV7-9|15|TRBJ2-6
TGTGCCAGCAGCCTGACAGGGTCTGGGGCCAACGTCCTGACTTTC
CASSLTGSGANVLTF
>-|once|TRBV2|16|TRBJ2-5
TGTGCCAGCAGGGCGCCCAAACAGGGAGTGGGTGAGACCCAGTACTTC
CASRAPKQGVGETQYF
>-|-|TRBV5-6|15|TRBJ1-3
TGTGCCAGCAGCCAGGGACACCTCTCTGGAAACACCATATATTTT
CASSQGHLSGNTIYF
>TRBD1|-|TRBV7-9|15|TRBJ1-1
TGTGCCAGCAGCCGACAGGGACTCATGAACACTGAAGCTTTCTTT
CASSRQGLMNTEAFF
>-|-|TRBV2|14|TRBJ2-1
TGTGCGAGCTCCGGAGTCCCAACTTACAATGAGCAGTTCTTC
CASSGVPTYNEQFF
>-|few|TRBV6-1|13|TRBJ2-1
TGTGCCAGCACCTGGGACTCGGAAGGTGAGCAGTTCTTC
CASTWDSEGEQFF
>-|once|TRBV28|15|TRBJ2-2
TGTGCCAGCACCTCCCTGGGGAGTGAACACGGGGAGCTGTTTTTT
CASTSLGSEHGELFF
>-|-|TRBV11-3|12|TRBJ1-4
TGTGCCAGCAGCGCAGGGTTAGGGGGACTGTTTTTT
CASSAGLGGLFF
>-|-|TRBV21-1|19|TRBJ2-7
TGTGCCAGCCCCATTCGTTCGAGGCTAGCGGTAAAAAGCTCCTACGAGCAGTACTTC
CASPIRSRLAVKSSYEQYF
>TRBD2|-|TRBV19|15|TRBJ2-1
TGTGCCAGTAGTATCTTCCAGCGGGAGGGCGAGGAGCAGTTCTTC
CASSIFQREGEEQFF